This T cell receptor beta chain comes out of a study of shared clonotypes between healthy human individuals. On the study more broadly: Three plates each covered CD4 naive and memory; CD8 naive two, CD8 memory one. Whole-study results and caveats: Naive subsets generally had larger estimated richness than memory subsets.

The CDR3 is 14 residues long. V lost 8 bases, J lost 11 bases, and 22 bases lay in between. Germline values: CDR1 MNHGY, CDR2 SAAAGT. The protocol was immunoSEQ multiplex PCR, while the TCRdb copy is restricted to in-frame clones and leaves out a portion. Here the sample spans 650,000 to 750,000 clones, around 72% being singletons. Concerning this clone: What it binds is unknown.

Input material: memory CD4+ T cells sorted from blood. Stated subset: CD45RA-negative fraction. The chain has TRBV6-8 and TRBJ2-1, with D perhaps given as TRBD1 or TRBD2 (5 bases each). The TCR sequence derives from a woman in her twenties or thirties in good health. DNA for the CDR3: TGTGCCAGCGACCGGGACGGGCTACGTCTGAAGCAGTTCTTC. This gives the protein CASDRDGLRLKQFF.